This record looks at one T cell receptor beta chain sequence and its context. The antigen remains unidentified. CDR3 length equals 13 residues. Germline V gene lookup returns CDR1 KGHDR and CDR2 SFDVKD. Trimming removed 5 bases from V and 5 bases from J, with 9 bases in between. The sample belongs to a study of post-analysis software for immune sequencing data. The study's findings and limits: About 5 TRBV segments occurring more often in patients than controls included TRBV5-6, TRBV5-1 and TRBV20-1.

Each TCR beta cDNA library carried unique molecular identifiers. TCRdb reprocessed the PCR reads via MiXCR and lists one record per CDR3 protein. The top ten clones hold about 12% of a sample with about 500,000 distinct CDR3 sequences, under 55% of them seen once. The sample taken for sequencing was blood. This TCR derives from a girl under 18 with multiple sclerosis. The chain recombines TRBV24-1 with TRBJ2-4, with D tentatively TRBD1 (5 bases). As DNA, the CDR3 is TGTGCCACCAGTGGACAGCAAGAAAACATTCAGTACTTC. Its protein is CATSGQQENIQYF.